The present T cell receptor (beta chain) was sequenced within a study of beta chain features in type 1 diabetes. On the study more broadly: Sorted cells, about 99 million in number, were examined across all samples.

Findings and caveats of the study: Moderately but significantly shorter TCRB CDR3s were found in Type 1 diabetes patients in all four CD4+ subsets.

This clone was picked up a small number of times. Its specificity is unknown. The length of the CDR3 is 13 residues. V lost 0 bases and J lost 10, with 10 bases in between. The germline V gene has CDR1 KGHSH and CDR2 LQKENI. Based on CD45RO/CCR7/CD25/CD127/CD95/CD27, CD4+ regulatory, stem cell-like memory, naive and central memory cells were sorted. Purity exceeding 95% was reached by all sorted populations. Investigators reverse transcribed all isolated RNA, so they sequenced expressed TCRB transcripts. Sequencing was performed with immunoSEQ multiplex PCR; in TCRdb, only in-frame clones are kept and a portion is missing. The repertoire has fewer than 450,000 clones, about 14% of them found once; the top ten carry approximately 0.016%.

The source material was naive CD4+ T cells from blood. The clonotype was recovered from a woman under 30 with type 1 diabetes. The genes are TRBV18 and TRBJ2-1; unclear D gene. Here the CDR3 reads CASSPPADREQFF. The DNA for the CDR3 is TGTGCCAGCTCACCACCGGCGGATCGCGAGCAGTTCTTC.